A selection of T cell receptor beta chains follows, all from one sample in a study of T cell responses to AZD1222 COVID-19 vaccine. Assay: immunoSEQ multiplex PCR; the TCRdb copy retains only in-frame clones and omits some. Here the sample spans around 85,000 clones, 65% to 90% being singletons. Sequenced here: peripheral blood, sampled on day 0 of AZD1222 vaccination. The source is an adult in good health. Each CDR3 is given with its conserved first and last residue. The D gene is left open where the match is weak. Size is stated for part of the rows, as once, few or many counts, or as a class when the clone is expanded.

CDR3aa,CDR3nt,j_gene,v_gene,d_gene,abundance
CAWSVLGVGGYTF,TGTGCCTGGAGTGTACTTGGGGTTGGGGGCTACACCTTC,TRBJ1-2,TRBV30,NA,NA
CAWAGGGEQYF,TGTGCCTGGGCAGGGGGCGGCGAGCAGTACTTC,TRBJ2-7,TRBV30,TRBD1,NA
CASSYSRITEAFF,TGTGCCAGCAGCTACTCGAGGATCACTGAAGCTTTCTTT,TRBJ1-1,TRBV3-1/TRBV3-2,NA,few
CASSLEGRERYEQYF,TGTGCCAGCAGCTTGGAGGGCAGGGAAAGGTATGAGCAGTACTTC,TRBJ2-7,TRBV5-6,NA,NA
CASSFGLQTYEQYF,TGTGCCAGCAGCTTTGGGTTACAGACCTACGAGCAGTACTTC,TRBJ2-7,TRBV7-2,NA,NA
CASSKEGQGTEAFF,TGTGCCAGTAGCAAGGAGGGACAGGGGACTGAAGCTTTCTTT,TRBJ1-1,TRBV19,TRBD1,NA
CAISESEGQLWDTQYF,TGTGCCATCAGTGAGTCTGAGGGACAGCTTTGGGATACGCAGTATTTT,TRBJ2-3,TRBV10-3,TRBD1,once
CATKDPGVNQPQHF,TGTGCCACGAAGGACCCAGGGGTTAATCAGCCCCAGCATTTT,TRBJ1-5,TRBV27,NA,NA
CASSEGTCQNTEAFF,TGCGCCAGCAGTGAGGGTACTTGCCAGAACACTGAAGCTTTCTTT,TRBJ1-1,TRBV10-1,NA,NA
CSVDRGPYEQYF,TGCAGCGTTGATAGAGGGCCCTACGAGCAGTACTTC,TRBJ2-7,TRBV29-1,NA,NA
CASSYSTGAGGQGYTF,TGTGCCAGCAGTTACTCGACGGGGGCAGGAGGGCAGGGCTACACCTTC,TRBJ1-2,TRBV6-5,NA,NA
CASSRTGSSNQPQHF,TGTGCCAGCAGCCGAACAGGGTCGAGCAATCAGCCCCAGCATTTT,TRBJ1-5,TRBV5-5,NA,NA
CSASLAGSYNSPLHF,TGCAGTGCTAGTCTCGCCGGGTCCTATAATTCACCCCTCCACTTT,TRBJ1-6,TRBV20-1,NA,once
CASNWRNQETQYF,TGTGCCAGCAATTGGCGGAACCAAGAGACCCAGTACTTC,TRBJ2-5,TRBV2,NA,NA
CASSGAGTSGSSNEQFF,TGTGCCAGCAGCGGGGCCGGGACTAGCGGGAGTAGTAATGAGCAGTTCTTC,TRBJ2-1,TRBV9,TRBD2,NA
CASSLYDYNEQFF,TGTGCCAGCAGCTTGTATGATTACAATGAGCAGTTCTTC,TRBJ2-1,TRBV5-4,NA,once
CASSWGRENQPQHF,TGTGCCAGCAGCTGGGGACGGGAAAATCAGCCCCAGCATTTT,TRBJ1-5,TRBV11-2,NA,NA
CASSLGTSGVGTDTQYF,TGCGCCAGCAGCTTGGGTACTAGCGGGGTGGGCACAGATACGCAGTATTTT,TRBJ2-3,TRBV5-1,TRBD2,NA
CASSISANYGYTF,TGTGCCAGTAGTATATCAGCAAACTATGGCTACACCTTC,TRBJ1-2,TRBV19,NA,NA
CASIPGQSRYEQYF,TGTGCCAGCATCCCGGGACAGTCCCGCTACGAGCAGTACTTC,TRBJ2-7,TRBV6-5,TRBD1,NA
CASSFNRDIGSPLHF,TGTGCCAGCAGTTTCAACAGGGACATCGGTTCACCCCTCCACTTT,TRBJ1-6,TRBV11-2,NA,NA
CSVEIGGDTGELFF,TGCAGCGTTGAAATTGGGGGGGACACCGGGGAGCTGTTTTTT,TRBJ2-2,TRBV29-1,TRBD2,NA
CSVMVQGDYGYTF,TGCAGCGTTATGGTTCAGGGAGACTATGGCTACACCTTC,TRBJ1-2,TRBV29-1,NA,NA
CASSHPGGSNTGELFF,TGTGCCAGCAGTCACCCTGGGGGATCCAACACCGGGGAGCTGTTTTTT,TRBJ2-2,TRBV7-9,NA,NA
CASSYGTEAFF,TGTGCCAGCAGTTACGGTACTGAAGCTTTCTTT,TRBJ1-1,TRBV6-5,NA,few
CASSLFRGGVTDTQYF,TGTGCCAGCAGTTTGTTCCGGGGGGGCGTCACAGATACGCAGTATTTT,TRBJ2-3,TRBV27,TRBD2,NA
CASSPGTGGYGYTF,TGTGCCAGCAGCCCAGGGACAGGTGGTTATGGCTACACCTTC,TRBJ1-2,TRBV7-9,TRBD1,NA
CASSYSGQGQNQPQHF,TGTGCCAGCAGTTACTCCGGACAGGGACAGAATCAGCCCCAGCATTTT,TRBJ1-5,TRBV6-6,TRBD1,few
CSVAGLAGTSYEQYF,TGCAGCGTAGCCGGACTAGCGGGTACCTCCTACGAGCAGTACTTC,TRBJ2-7,TRBV29-1,TRBD2,few
CASSYFATNYGYTF,TGTGCCAGCAGTTATTTCGCCACTAACTATGGCTACACCTTC,TRBJ1-2,TRBV6-2/TRBV6-3,NA,NA
CATGLTGRDQPQHF,TGTGCCACCGGACTTACAGGGAGGGATCAGCCCCAGCATTTT,TRBJ1-5,TRBV6-5,NA,NA
CASSLSSTSSGEQFF,TGTGCCAGTAGTCTTTCCTCCACTAGTTCGGGTGAGCAGTTCTTC,TRBJ2-1,TRBV19,NA,NA
CASSLGGATGNEKLFF,TGTGCCAGCTCTCTGGGAGGAGCCACGGGTAATGAAAAACTGTTTTTT,TRBJ1-4,TRBV5-8,NA,NA
CASSSTRTGPFF,TGTGCCAGCAGTTCTACTCGTACCGGCCCTTTCTTT,TRBJ1-1,TRBV6-5,NA,NA
CASRLASSYNEQFF,TGTGCCAGCAGGTTGGCTAGCTCCTACAATGAGCAGTTCTTC,TRBJ2-1,TRBV2,NA,NA
CASSLGGTGVRTEAFF,TGTGCCAGCAGCCTCGGGGGGACCGGGGTGCGGACTGAAGCTTTCTTT,TRBJ1-1,TRBV3-1/TRBV3-2,NA,NA
CASSLEGRYTDTQYF,TGTGCCAGCAGCTTAGAAGGCAGGTACACAGATACGCAGTATTTT,TRBJ2-3,TRBV7-2,NA,NA
CASKKGSGELFF,TGTGCCAGCAAGAAGGGATCCGGGGAGCTGTTTTTT,TRBJ2-2,TRBV12-3/TRBV12-4,NA,few
CASGVDRGGSPLHF,TGTGCCAGCGGGGTAGACAGGGGGGGATCACCCCTCCACTTT,TRBJ1-6,TRBV5-4,TRBD1,NA
CSVDDGYTF,TGCAGCGTTGATGATGGCTACACCTTC,TRBJ1-2,TRBV29-1,NA,NA
CASSSPVRLNYGYTF,TGTGCCAGCAGTTCTCCGGTCAGACTTAACTATGGCTACACCTTC,TRBJ1-2,TRBV28,NA,once
CASSFFPGGLNTEAFF,TGTGCCAGCAGTTTTTTTCCAGGGGGACTGAACACTGAAGCTTTCTTT,TRBJ1-1,TRBV27,TRBD1,NA
CSVDRVGNGYTF,TGCAGCGTAGACAGGGTTGGGAATGGCTACACCTTC,TRBJ1-2,TRBV29-1,TRBD1,NA
CASSPRSGGPDEQFF,TGTGCCAGCAGCCCCCGGTCGGGAGGGCCCGATGAGCAGTTCTTC,TRBJ2-1,TRBV7-3,TRBD2,NA
CASSLSGTQSGETQYF,TGTGCCAGCAGTTTATCGGGGACTCAATCGGGAGAGACCCAGTACTTC,TRBJ2-5,TRBV27,NA,NA